The 29 T cell receptor beta chains below all came from one sample that was sequenced in a study of T cells in Graves' hyperthyroidism and ophthalmopathy. RNA transcripts gave rise to amplified TCR beta CDR3 regions. First-round RT-PCR with HTBI primers amplified the TCR CDR3 region. Each CDR3 protein gets one entry after TCRdb re-called the multiplex PCR reads with MiXCR. The sample records 300,000 to 450,000 distinct CDR3 sequences, 20% to 25% being singletons. Material: blood. These receptors were taken from a man between 45 and 60 years old with Graves' hyperthyroidism.

This clonotype showed up many times. This chain connects TRBV6-1 to TRBJ2-1; TRBD1 or TRBD2 may be the D gene (5 bases each). The CDR3 sequence is 15 residues long. Germline V gene data show CDR1 as MNHNS and CDR2 as SASEGT. V lost 6 bases and J 3 bases, leaving 15 bases between the germline ends. The CDR3 region has the DNA TGTGCCAGCAGGCCCAGGGAGACAGACTACAATGAGCAGTTCTTC. Translated: CASRPRETDYNEQFF.

This clonotype was picked up many times. This chain connects TRBV7-9 to TRBJ2-7; D may be TRBD2 (6 bases). Germline-derived CDR1 and CDR2 are SEHNR and FQNEAQ (reference sequence). Deletions cut 1 base from V and 3 bases from J, with 13 bases between. This CDR3 has 15 amino acids. The CDR3 region is CASSLGAGLRYEQYF. Here the CDR3 DNA reads TGTGCCAGCAGCTTAGGCGCGGGACTCCGCTACGAGCAGTACTTC.

This clonotype has a count of ten or more. This chain connects TRBV6-1 to TRBJ1-2; no definite D call. CDR3 length: 12 amino acids. Germline CDR1 and CDR2: MNHNS and SASEGT. The V and J ends lost 6 bases and 1 base respectively, with 6 bases between them. DNA of the CDR3: TGTGCCAGCAGAGACGGTAACTATGGCTACACCTTC. Amino acids: CASRDGNYGYTF.

The chain links TRBV19 to TRBJ2-3; 7 bases are a match to TRBD2. Germline V gene sequence: CDR1 LNHDA, CDR2 SQIVND (reference sequence). Germline trimming cut 5 bases from V and 5 bases from J; bases unmatched to any gene: 4. CDR3 length equals 13 residues. CDR3 bases: TGTGCCAGTAGTCCGTGGGAGGGAGATACGCAGTATTTT. This sequence encodes CASSPWEGDTQYF.

CDR3 amino acids: CASSTSRGGETQYF. For the CDR3, the DNA is TGTGCCAGTAGTACCTCTAGAGGGGGGGAGACCCAGTACTTC. The V gene is TRBV19, the J gene TRBJ2-5; the D call may be TRBD1 or TRBD2 (6 bases each). Germline values: CDR1 LNHDA, CDR2 SQIVND (reference sequence). The V end lost 4 bases, the J end lost 5 bases, and 14 bases lay between the germline ends. CDR3 length equals 14 residues. The variable domain in full, completed from reference TRBV19 and TRBJ2-5, reads DGGITQSPKYLFRKEGQNVTLSCEQNLNHDAMYWYRQDPGQGLRLIYYSQIVNDFQKGDIAEGYSVSREKKESFPLTVTSAQKNPTAFYLCASSTSRGGETQYFGPGTRLLVL.

In DNA, the CDR3 is TGTGCCAGCAGTTATCGGGGTTCAGCTAACTATGGCTACACCTTC. Translating gives CASSYRGSANYGYTF. The gene calls are TRBV6-5 and TRBJ1-2; D is unresolved. Germline assignment: CDR1 MNHEY and CDR2 SVGAGI. The V gene lost 3 bases and the J gene lost 0 bases, with 11 bases spanning the gap. The CDR3 consists of 15 residues.

The genes are TRBV7-2 and TRBJ2-5; 7 positions match TRBD2. Germline V gene sequence: CDR1 SGHTA, CDR2 FQGNSA. V was clipped by 5 bases and J by 4 bases; unmatched bases: 7. The CDR3 is made up of 14 amino acids. The CDR3 loop is CASSGGSRGETQYF. The CDR3 coding sequence is TGTGCCAGCAGCGGCGGGAGTAGGGGAGAGACCCAGTACTTC.

This clonotype has more than one count but fewer than ten. This sequence joins TRBV5-4 and TRBJ2-1; D is undetermined. This CDR3 contains 16 residues. V shed 0 bases and J shed 1 base, with 11 bases lying between them. Germline assignment: CDR1 SGHNT and CDR2 YYREEE (reference sequence). The CDR3 loop is CASSLETVLSYNEQFF. DNA for the CDR3: TGTGCCAGCAGCTTGGAAACCGTACTTTCCTACAATGAGCAGTTCTTC.

The chain couples TRBV28 to TRBJ2-3; D remains unclear. The CDR3 is 13 residues long. The germline V gene encodes CDR1 MDHEN and CDR2 SYDVKM. Trimming pared 4 bases from V and 5 bases from J, leaving 10 bases between. The CDR3 DNA follows: TGTGCCAGCAGTTACCCGGGCCAAGATACGCAGTATTTT. This codes for CASSYPGQDTQYF.

The V gene is TRBV20-1, the J gene TRBJ2-7; TRBD2 matches 10 bases. The CDR3 runs 16 residues. The germline V gene has CDR1 DFQATT and CDR2 SNEGSKA (reference sequence). V was clipped by 7 bases and J by 6 bases; unmatched bases: 18. Written as DNA, the CDR3 is TGCAGTGTTCCCACCCAGCTAGCGGGAGTAGGGCGCGAGCAGTACTTC. Translating gives CSVPTQLAGVGREQYF.

The rearrangement joins TRBV5-1 to TRBJ2-7, with TRBD2 as a possible D gene (6 bases). Trimming took 0 bases from V and 0 from J, leaving 22 bases between them. The CDR3 runs 19 residues. The germline gives CDR1 SGHRS, CDR2 YFSETQ. This chain's CDR3 is CASSLGHRTGSGGSYEQYF. The CDR3 DNA reads as TGCGCCAGCAGCTTGGGACACCGAACAGGTAGCGGCGGCTCCTACGAGCAGTACTTC. Drawing the rest from reference TRBV5-1 and TRBJ2-7, the complete variable domain is KAGVTQTPRYLIKTRGQQVTLSCSPISGHRSVSWYQQTPGQGLQFLFEYFSETQRNKGNFPGRFSGRQFSNSRSEMNVSTLELGDSALYLCASSLGHRTGSGGSYEQYFGPGTRLTVT.

This clonotype was observed at least ten times. The rearrangement links TRBV6-1 to TRBJ1-5; perhaps TRBD1 as D (5 bases). Germline-derived CDR1 and CDR2 are MNHNS and SASEGT. This CDR3 is 13 amino acids long. V gave up 8 bases and J gave up 0 bases, with 8 bases separating them. DNA for the CDR3: TGTGCCAGCGACAGTGCTAGCAATCAGCCCCAGCATTTT. Encoded protein: CASDSASNQPQHF.

This clonotype was counted a single time. The chain links TRBV12-5 to TRBJ2-5; 8 bases align to TRBD1. The CDR3 runs 15 residues. CDR1 LGHNT and CDR2 FRNRAP come from the germline V gene. V shed 4 bases, J shed 5 bases, and the junction held 9 bases outside the gene matches. Here the CDR3 DNA reads TGTGCTAGTGGTTCGACAGGGGCTAAGGGGGAGACCCAGTACTTC. It is translated as CASGSTGAKGETQYF.

DNA for the CDR3: TGTGCCACCAGTGATTTGTCACCCTCCTACGAGCAGTACTTC. It is translated as CATSDLSPSYEQYF. The V call is TRBV24-1, the J call TRBJ2-7; D is undetermined. V was cut by 0 bases and J by 0 bases, with 5 bases left in between. CDR1 and CDR2 from the germline V gene are KGHDR and SFDVKD. The CDR3 has 14 amino acids.

This clonotype showed up just a few times. The chain links TRBV29-1 to TRBJ2-7; a weak D match, TRBD2 (6 bases). The germline V gene has CDR1 SQVTM and CDR2 ANQGSEA. The CDR3 spans 14 residues. The V and J ends lost 6 bases and 3 bases respectively, with 18 bases between them. DNA of the CDR3: TGCAGCGTGGGGAGACTAGGATCCCACTACGAGCAGTACTTC. Translating it yields CSVGRLGSHYEQYF.

The chain links TRBV30 to TRBJ2-1; 7 bases map to TRBD2. The CDR3 totals 14 residues. CDR1 is GTSNPN and CDR2 is SVGIG in the germline V gene (reference sequence). The trim removed 3 bases at V and 5 bases at J, leaving 7 bases unmatched. The DNA of the CDR3 is TGTGCCTGGAGCTCGGGGGAGGGCCACAATGAGCAGTTCTTC. It is translated as CAWSSGEGHNEQFF. The variable domain in full, with the rest retrieved from reference TRBV30 and TRBJ2-1, is SQTIHQWPATLVQPVGSPLSLECTVEGTSNPNLYWYRQAAGRGLQLLFYSVGIGQISSEVPQNLSASRPQDRQFILSSKKLLLSDSGFYLCAWSSGEGHNEQFFGPGTRLTVL.

The chain combines TRBV11-3 with TRBJ2-1, with a tentative D call TRBD2 (6 bases). This CDR3 comprises 14 residues. V lost 3 bases, J lost 6 bases, and 12 bases lay in between. Germline CDR1 SGHNT, CDR2 YENEEA. For the CDR3, the DNA is TGTGCCAGCAGCTTGAGGAGGACTATCAATGAGCAGTTCTTC. This codes for CASSLRRTINEQFF.

V gene TRBV3-1 combines with J gene TRBJ1-2; perhaps TRBD1 as D (6 bases). Germline V CDR1 and CDR2: LGHDT, YNNKEL (reference sequence). The CDR3 covers 15 residues. Trimming left V 4 bases short and J 4 bases short, with 16 bases between. The CDR3 protein is CASSRQAGEAYGYTF. As DNA, the CDR3 is TGTGCCAGCAGCCGGCAAGCAGGGGAGGCCTATGGCTACACCTTC.

The genes are TRBV18 and TRBJ2-4, with 7 bases fitting TRBD1. The CDR3 consists of 15 residues. Germline CDR1 is KGHSH and CDR2 is LQKENI. V lost 3 bases and J lost 8; bases outside the gene matches: 10. The CDR3 region has the DNA TGTGCCAGCTCACCCGCGGACAGGTCCGGGGACATTCAGTACTTC. Amino acids: CASSPADRSGDIQYF.

This rearrangement joins TRBV28 to TRBJ2-1; 7 positions match TRBD2. The CDR3 runs to 17 residues. Germline CDR1 MDHEN, CDR2 SYDVKM. The ends lost 8 bases at V and 1 base at J; junction bases unmatched: 14. In DNA form, the CDR3 reads TGTGCCAGCTTGCCTCCATTAGCGGGCCCTTCCTACAATGAGCAGTTCTTC. It yields the protein CASLPPLAGPSYNEQFF.

In this sample, this clonotype turned up a few times. The chain employs TRBV13 and TRBJ2-7; no firm D call. V was cut by 1 base and J by 0 bases, with 7 bases left in between. Germline assignment: CDR1 PRHDT and CDR2 FYEKMQ (reference sequence). The CDR3 is made up of 14 amino acids. CDR3 bases: TGTGCCAGCAGCTTAGCGGAAACCTCCTACGAGCAGTACTTC. Translated: CASSLAETSYEQYF.

This clonotype has more than one count but fewer than ten. The chain uses TRBV19 and TRBJ2-7; D possibly corresponds to TRBD1 (6 bases). The CDR3 extends over 14 amino acids. Germline V gene lookup returns CDR1 LNHDA and CDR2 SQIVND (reference sequence). With 4 bases removed from V and 4 bases from J, the gap between germline ends came to 14 bases. The CDR3 DNA sequence: TGTGCCAGTAGTAAGGAGACAGGAACTTACGAGCAGTACTTC. It yields the protein CASSKETGTYEQYF.

There are a few counts of this clonotype. V usage is TRBV4-1 and J usage is TRBJ2-4; a possible D gene is TRBD2 (6 bases). Germline V gene lookup returns CDR1 MGHRA and CDR2 YSYEKL. The V and J ends lost 1 base and 8 bases respectively, with 15 bases between them. The CDR3 sequence is 15 residues long. CDR3: CASSQAGTQGDIQYF. DNA for the CDR3: TGCGCCAGCAGCCAAGCCGGGACTCAAGGTGACATTCAGTACTTC.

The chain combines TRBV6-2 or TRBV6-3 with TRBJ2-7; tentatively, D is TRBD2 (7 bases). Trimming left V 0 bases short and J 3 bases short, with 15 bases between. From germline, CDR1 is MNHEY and CDR2 SVGEGT. The CDR3 consists of 16 residues. CDR3 DNA: TGTGCCAGCAGTTACTCGAGGGGGGGAGGGTACTACGAGCAGTACTTC. This gives the protein CASSYSRGGGYYEQYF.

The rearrangement links TRBV5-1 to TRBJ1-1, with D perhaps TRBD1 (6 bases). CDR3 length: 15 amino acids. The ends were cut back, 4 bases at V and 1 base at J, with 14 bases in the middle. The V gene's germline CDR1 is SGHRS and CDR2 YFSETQ. The CDR3 nucleotides read TGCGCCAGCAGCCTCCCACGGGGGGCGAACACTGAAGCTTTCTTT. Its protein product is CASSLPRGANTEAFF.

To note about this clonotype: It is likely a read error, because the conserved phenylalanine at the end of the CDR3 is missing. This chain uses TRBV11-2 with TRBJ2-7; no reliable D call. Germline CDR1 and CDR2: SGHAT and FQNNGV. The CDR3 covers 13 residues. V was shortened by 9 bases and J by 2 bases, with 14 bases between the two germline ends. The CDR3, as DNA: TGTGCCAGTAGCATCGGATCAACCTACGAGCAGTACTCC. Translated, it gives CASSIGSTYEQYS.

In its sample, this clonotype was seen a few times. This chain joins TRBV5-6 and TRBJ2-3, with a weak D call TRBD1 (5 bases). V was trimmed by 3 bases and J by 5 bases, leaving 16 bases between them. The CDR3 spans 15 residues. Germline values: CDR1 SGHDT, CDR2 YYEEEE. For the CDR3, the DNA is TGTGCCAGCAGCTCCAGGGTGCCCATCGGAGATACGCAGTATTTT. This gives the protein CASSSRVPIGDTQYF. The full variable domain, completed using reference TRBV5-6 and TRBJ2-3, is DAGVTQSPTHLIKTRGQQVTLRCSPKSGHDTVSWYQQALGQGPQFIFQYYEEEERQRGNFPDRFSGHQFPNYSSELNVNALLLGDSALYLCASSSRVPIGDTQYFGPGTRLTVL.

About this clonotype: A much larger clone sits a single nucleotide away, making a read error possible. The chain carries TRBV2 and TRBJ2-7, with D perhaps being TRBD1 or TRBD2 (5 bases each). The V gene lost 5 bases and the J gene lost 3 bases, with 20 bases spanning the gap. This CDR3 comprises 16 residues. Germline CDR1 and CDR2: SNHLY and FYNNEI. The CDR3: CASSRTLTYEGYEQYF. The CDR3 bases are TGTGCCAGCAGTAGGACACTCACATACGAGGGCTACGAGCAGTACTTC.

This chain links TRBV9 with TRBJ2-1, with 8 bases lining up with TRBD2. The CDR3 covers 16 residues. Germline V gives CDR1 SGDLS, CDR2 YYNGEE. The junction had 11 bases not matched to a gene; V was cut back by 0 bases and J by 9 bases. The CDR3 DNA sequence: TGTGCCAGCAGCGTAGCCTCGGGACTAGAAGTTGCTGAGCAGTTCTTC. This sequence encodes CASSVASGLEVAEQFF.